A single sample is the source of the 11 T cell receptor beta chains below, sequenced in a study of chemoradiotherapy in HPV16-positive cancers. Sequencing was performed with immunoSEQ multiplex PCR; in TCRdb, only in-frame clones are kept and a portion is missing. Of roughly 28,000 clones listed, about 89% were seen once; the top ten hold 20% to 25%. The sample here was blood, taken from a patient who underwent chemoradiotherapy. These receptors were collected from a human donor with HPV-associated anogenital cancer.

The chain is built from TRBV28 and TRBJ1-1; the D gene is possibly TRBD1 (5 bases). CDR3 size: 14 residues. The V gene's germline CDR1 is MDHEN and CDR2 SYDVKM. Between the trimmed V and J ends, which lost 7 bases and 5 bases, there was a span of 17 bases. CDR3 DNA sequence: TGTGCCAGCACCTCAGGGACCGGGAGAACTGAAGCTTTCTTT. This codes for CASTSGTGRTEAFF.

The chain carries TRBV6-1 and TRBJ2-7, with a weak D call TRBD2 (5 bases). The V gene lost 1 base and the J gene lost 7 bases, with 14 bases spanning the gap. In germline, CDR1 is MNHNS, CDR2 SASEGT. This CDR3 comprises 14 residues. In nucleotides, the CDR3 is TGTGCCAGCAGTGAAGATTCTGCGGGCCGTGAGCAGTACTTC. The encoded protein is CASSEDSAGREQYF.

The V call is TRBV5-6, the J call TRBJ1-1; D is undetermined. This CDR3 has 16 residues. Germline-derived CDR1 and CDR2 are SGHDT and YYEEEE. V shed 1 base and J shed 1 base, with 14 bases lying between them. CDR3 region: CASSLRRIAENTEAFF. CDR3 bases: TGTGCCAGCAGCTTGAGGCGCATCGCGGAGAACACTGAAGCTTTCTTT. The full variable domain, its missing parts supplied by reference TRBV5-6 and TRBJ1-1, is DAGVTQSPTHLIKTRGQQVTLRCSPKSGHDTVSWYQQALGQGPQFIFQYYEEEERQRGNFPDRFSGHQFPNYSSELNVNALLLGDSALYLCASSLRRIAENTEAFFGQGTRLTVV.

V gene TRBV19 combines with J gene TRBJ1-5; weak D call: TRBD1 (6 bases). CDR1 and CDR2 (germline): LNHDA, SQIVND (reference sequence). CDR3 length equals 14 residues. V was shortened by 3 bases and J by 10 bases, with 16 bases between the two germline ends. CDR3: CASSIVGTIYPQHF. Written as DNA, the CDR3 is TGTGCCAGTAGTATCGTGGGGACAATATATCCCCAGCATTTT.

The chain couples TRBV6-1 to TRBJ1-2; D may be TRBD1 (6 bases). V gave up 4 bases and J gave up 4 bases, with 13 bases separating them. CDR1 and CDR2 from the germline V gene are MNHNS and SASEGT. The CDR3 length is 14 residues. CDR3: CASSVGGGTYGYTF. The CDR3 nucleotides are TGTGCCAGCAGTGTTGGAGGGGGGACCTATGGCTACACCTTC.

The V gene is TRBV5-6, the J gene TRBJ1-2; D ambiguous. This CDR3 contains 15 residues. Germline CDR1 is SGHDT and CDR2 is YYEEEE. V lost 0 bases and J lost 7, with 16 bases in between. The CDR3 DNA is TGTGCCAGCAGCTTGGCCTTGGGGAGTCCCGGTGGCTACACCTTC. As protein: CASSLALGSPGGYTF.

The gene calls are TRBV28 and TRBJ1-2; TRBD1 agrees at 7 bases. The V and J ends lost 6 bases and 6 bases, in that order; junction bases with no gene match: 13. Looked up from germline, CDR1 is MDHEN and CDR2 is SYDVKM. The CDR3 consists of 15 residues. CDR3 amino acids: CASSLTRQGTDGYTF. As DNA, the CDR3 is TGTGCCAGCAGCCTAACCCGACAGGGAACCGATGGCTACACCTTC.

The chain joins TRBV19 to TRBJ2-7; 7 bases agree with TRBD1. With 5 bases clipped from V and 2 bases from J, the junction kept 6 bases outside the gene matches. Germline CDR1 reads LNHDA; CDR2 reads SQIVND (reference sequence). The CDR3 spans 14 residues. CDR3 in amino acids: CASSATQGTYEQYF. As DNA, the CDR3 is TGTGCCAGTAGTGCAACACAGGGGACCTACGAGCAGTACTTC.

CDR3 in amino acids: CATPAGAGLAVDTQYF. The DNA for the CDR3 is TGTGCCACCCCCGCCGGGGCGGGACTAGCGGTAGATACGCAGTATTTT. This chain joins TRBV27 and TRBJ2-3; 11 bases match TRBD2. J was trimmed by 5 bases and V by 10 bases; bases with no gene match: 14. From germline, CDR1 is MNHEY and CDR2 SMNVEV (reference sequence). This CDR3 is 16 amino acids long.

This clone was seen more than once but under ten times. This chain joins TRBV6-6 and TRBJ1-5; weak D call: TRBD1 (5 bases). The germline V gene encodes CDR1 MNHNY and CDR2 SVGAGI (reference sequence). The V end lost 1 base, the J end lost 11 bases, and 15 bases lay between the germline ends. The CDR3 runs to 14 residues. Written as DNA, the CDR3 is TGTGCCAGCAGTTACTTCGGATCCAGGGAAGCCCAGCATTTT. Protein: CASSYFGSREAQHF.

This rearrangement joins TRBV11-2 to TRBJ2-1; 14 bases are a match to TRBD2. The V gene end was trimmed by 4 bases and the J gene end by 10 bases; junction bases not matched to a gene: 3. The V gene's germline CDR1 is SGHAT and CDR2 FQNNGV. This CDR3 is built from 14 residues. The CDR3 DNA sequence: TGTGCCAGCAGCTCGAGACTAGCGGGGGGGGAGCAGTTCTTC. Its protein is CASSSRLAGGEQFF.